A selection of T cell receptor beta chains follows, all from one sample in a study of chemoradiotherapy in HPV16-positive cancers. TCRdb's copy holds only in-frame clones and misses some; the assay was immunoSEQ multiplex PCR. Of roughly 25,000 clones in the sample, around 94% were seen once. This material was obtained from a patient who underwent chemoradiotherapy. These receptors all stem from a human donor with HPV-associated anogenital cancer. The CDR3 runs from the conserved cysteine through the conserved F or W. A D gene is named only where the DNA matches it firmly. A clone size is listed for some rows: how often the clone was seen (once, few, many), or a class if it is expanded.

j_call d_call clone_size v_call cdr3_aa
TRBJ2-2 - - TRBV5-1 CASSASPVGGGNTGELFF
TRBJ1-1 TRBD1 - TRBV4-1 CASSQDRTGNTEAFF
TRBJ2-7 TRBD2 - TRBV27 CASSFPGGFKVYF
TRBJ2-7 TRBD2 - TRBV29-1 CSVEWLAGVTQYF
TRBJ2-5 TRBD2 - TRBV5-1 CASSPPTSAQETQYF
TRBJ1-4 - once TRBV6-6 CASSYGWGSEKLFF
TRBJ2-3 TRBD2 - TRBV29-1 CSVPGTSETDTQYF
TRBJ1-1 - once TRBV27 CASSLFSGAEAFF
TRBJ1-1 TRBD1 - TRBV7-2 CAARQGMNTEAFF
TRBJ1-3 - - TRBV19 CASRDRDGFSGNTIYF
TRBJ2-3 - - TRBV5-1 CASSLSGAVDTQYF
TRBJ2-3 - - TRBV9 CASSVDFGTASDTQYF
TRBJ2-7 TRBD1 - TRBV28 CASSLNRGQDF
TRBJ2-7 - few TRBV2 CASKPGLAVEQYF
TRBJ2-7 TRBD1 - TRBV5-1 CASSTDRGGEQYF
TRBJ1-4 - once TRBV5-1 CASSFWGGEKLFF